This entry is about one T cell receptor beta chain. As yet, its antigen is unknown. This record comes from a study of CD8 T cells in Susac syndrome. Study-level results: Susac syndrome CD8+ repertoires were clonally expanded, most strongly in CD8+ TEMRA cells.

Trimming removed 4 bases at V and 7 bases at J, with 8 bases between. This CDR3 region has 12 residues. Looked up from germline, CDR1 is PRHDT and CDR2 is FYEKMQ (reference sequence). Under recently defined diagnostic criteria, the patients with Susac syndrome qualified as having definite or probable disease. RNA, at about 0.5 to 1 ug, was reverse transcribed with random hexamers. Amplification of TCR beta CDR3 spanned 54 Vbeta and 13 Jbeta via immunoSEQ multiplex PCR. From the immunoSEQ multiplex PCR reads, TCRdb called clonotypes with MiXCR, one entry per CDR3 protein. The profile shows some 100,000 distinct CDR3 sequences, roughly 96% of them singletons.

The V gene is TRBV13, the J gene TRBJ2-1; possibly TRBD1 or TRBD2 for D (5 bases each). This clonotype was sampled from a human donor with Susac syndrome. The sequencing input was CD8+ T cells from PBMCs. The CDR3 spells CASSSEGNEQFF. CDR3 DNA: TGTGCCAGCAGCTCCGAGGGGAATGAGCAGTTCTTC.